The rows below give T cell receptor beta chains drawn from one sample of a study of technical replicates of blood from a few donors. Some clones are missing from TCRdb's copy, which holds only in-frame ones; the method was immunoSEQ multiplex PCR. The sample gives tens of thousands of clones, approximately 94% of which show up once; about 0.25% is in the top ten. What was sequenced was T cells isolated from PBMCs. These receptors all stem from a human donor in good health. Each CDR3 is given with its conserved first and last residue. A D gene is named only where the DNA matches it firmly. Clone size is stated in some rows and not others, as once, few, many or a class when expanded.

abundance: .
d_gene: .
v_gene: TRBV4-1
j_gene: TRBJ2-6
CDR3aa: CASSRQAVGANVLTF
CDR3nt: TGCGCCAGCAGCCGACAGGCCGTTGGGGCCAACGTCCTGACTTTC

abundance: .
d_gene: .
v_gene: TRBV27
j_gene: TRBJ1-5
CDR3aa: CASSWGTGKGPQHF
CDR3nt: TGTGCCAGCAGTTGGGGGACTGGGAAGGGGCCCCAGCATTTT

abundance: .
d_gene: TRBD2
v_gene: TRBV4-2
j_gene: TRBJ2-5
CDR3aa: CASSPYSGGAAETQYF
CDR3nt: TGTGCCAGCAGCCCCTATAGCGGGGGGGCCGCGGAGACCCAGTACTTC

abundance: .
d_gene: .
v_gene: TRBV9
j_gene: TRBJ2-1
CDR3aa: CASSVGSSRTYNEQFF
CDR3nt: TGTGCCAGCAGCGTTGGCAGTTCTCGAACCTACAATGAGCAGTTCTTC

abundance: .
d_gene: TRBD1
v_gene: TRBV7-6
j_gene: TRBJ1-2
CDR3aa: CASSLPGGYGYTF
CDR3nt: TGTGCCAGCAGCTTGCCAGGGGGCTATGGCTACACCTTC

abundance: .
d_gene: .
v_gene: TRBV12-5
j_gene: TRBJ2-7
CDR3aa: CASGLNGGDPYEQYF
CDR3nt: TGTGCTAGTGGTTTAAACGGGGGTGACCCCTACGAGCAGTACTTC

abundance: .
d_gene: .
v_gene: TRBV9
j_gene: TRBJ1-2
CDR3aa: CASSPRRERYGYTF
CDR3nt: TGTGCCAGCAGCCCAAGACGTGAGAGGTATGGCTACACCTTC

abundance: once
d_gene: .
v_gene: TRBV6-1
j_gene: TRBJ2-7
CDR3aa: CASSDTPQGGTEQYF
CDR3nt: TGTGCCAGCAGTGATACCCCGCAGGGGGGTACCGAGCAGTACTTC

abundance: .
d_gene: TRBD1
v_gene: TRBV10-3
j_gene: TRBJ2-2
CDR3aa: CATSGQGTGELFF
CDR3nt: TGTGCCACGTCGGGACAGGGAACCGGGGAGCTGTTTTTT

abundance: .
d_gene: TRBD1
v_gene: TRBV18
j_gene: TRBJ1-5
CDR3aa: CASSPPGTGNQPQHF
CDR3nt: TGTGCCAGCTCACCCCCCGGGACAGGGAATCAGCCCCAGCATTTT

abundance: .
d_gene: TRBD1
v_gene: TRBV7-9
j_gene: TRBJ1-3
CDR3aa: CASSLAGRGLLFRRNTIYF
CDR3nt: TGTGCCAGCAGCTTAGCGGGAAGGGGGCTGCTCTTTCGTCGGAACACCATATATTTT

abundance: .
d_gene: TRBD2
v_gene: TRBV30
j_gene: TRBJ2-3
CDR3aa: CAWSVGLAAEDTQYF
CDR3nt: TGTGCCTGGAGTGTAGGCCTAGCGGCTGAGGATACGCAGTATTTT

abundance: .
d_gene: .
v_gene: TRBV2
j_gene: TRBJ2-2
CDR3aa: CASGGAGVGAGELFF
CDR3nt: TGTGCCAGCGGGGGGGCGGGAGTAGGCGCCGGGGAGCTGTTTTTT

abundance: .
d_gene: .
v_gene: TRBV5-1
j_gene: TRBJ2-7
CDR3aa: CASSLSAGGNEQYF
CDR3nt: TGCGCCAGCAGCTTGTCCGCAGGGGGGAACGAGCAGTACTTC

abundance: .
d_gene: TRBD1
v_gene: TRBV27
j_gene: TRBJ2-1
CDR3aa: CASSRITGTAMGEQFF
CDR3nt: TGTGCCAGCAGCCGAATTACCGGGACAGCGATGGGAGAGCAGTTCTTC